The text below deals with one T cell receptor beta chain. Its antigen is not identified. The PCR was carried out with 60 Vbeta primers and 13 Jbeta primers. Generated by immunoSEQ multiplex PCR, the TCRdb table keeps only in-frame clones and is missing some. This table holds about 130,000 clones, 80% found once. The data derive from a study of cytomegalovirus exposure and HLA in healthy donors. General study findings and limits: It was confirmed in vitro that a few of the CMV-associated chains were specific for CMV antigens. Donors belonging to an Asian-associated ancestry cluster reportedly showed fewer N-insertions in productive TCRs than the approximately 690-donor mean, according to what a later analysis found. In most subjects, TCR beta sequences reportedly gave accurate predictions of HLA-A and HLA-B alleles. Association of some 18,000 TCR beta sequences with HLA alleles was found at 0.05 false discovery rate in a later analysis.

This CDR3 is 23 amino acids long. Trimming removed 0 bases from V and 0 bases from J, with 32 bases in between. The germline V gene encodes CDR1 LGHNA and CDR2 YNFKEQ. The chain couples TRBV4-2 to TRBJ1-1, with D unclear. The sequenced sample was PBMCs. This receptor was obtained from a man aged 35-49 years in good health and CMV-seronegative. The CDR3 DNA reads as TGTGCCAGCAGCCAAGATCCGACCTTTCAGAGTGCAGTATCGGGTTACATGAACACTGAAGCTTTCTTT. Protein product: CASSQDPTFQSAVSGYMNTEAFF.